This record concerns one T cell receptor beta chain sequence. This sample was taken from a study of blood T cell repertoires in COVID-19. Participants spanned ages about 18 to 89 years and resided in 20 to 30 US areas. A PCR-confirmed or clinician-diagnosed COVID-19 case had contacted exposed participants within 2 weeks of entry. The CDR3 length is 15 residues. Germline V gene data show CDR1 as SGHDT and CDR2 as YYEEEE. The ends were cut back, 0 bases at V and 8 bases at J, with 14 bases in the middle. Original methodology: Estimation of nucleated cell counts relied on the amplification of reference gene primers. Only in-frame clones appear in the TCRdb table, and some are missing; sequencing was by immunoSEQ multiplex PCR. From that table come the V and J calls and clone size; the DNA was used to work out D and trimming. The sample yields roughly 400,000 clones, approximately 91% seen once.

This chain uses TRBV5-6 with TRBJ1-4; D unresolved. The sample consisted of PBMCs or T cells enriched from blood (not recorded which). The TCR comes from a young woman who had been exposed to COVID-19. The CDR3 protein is CASSLDKAGGEKLFF. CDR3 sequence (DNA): TGTGCCAGCAGCTTGGACAAGGCAGGAGGAGAAAAACTGTTTTTT.